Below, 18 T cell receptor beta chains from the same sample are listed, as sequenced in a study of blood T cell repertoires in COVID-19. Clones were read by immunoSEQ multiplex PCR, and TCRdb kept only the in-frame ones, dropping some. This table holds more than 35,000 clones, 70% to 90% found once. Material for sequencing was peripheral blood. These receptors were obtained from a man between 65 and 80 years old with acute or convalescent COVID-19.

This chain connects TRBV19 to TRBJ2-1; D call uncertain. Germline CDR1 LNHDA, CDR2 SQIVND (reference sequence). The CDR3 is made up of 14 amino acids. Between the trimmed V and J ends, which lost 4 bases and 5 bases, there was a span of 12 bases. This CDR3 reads CASSRSLQNNEQFF. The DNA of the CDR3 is TGTGCCAGTAGTAGGTCACTACAAAACAATGAGCAGTTCTTC. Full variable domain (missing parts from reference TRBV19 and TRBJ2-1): DGGITQSPKYLFRKEGQNVTLSCEQNLNHDAMYWYRQDPGQGLRLIYYSQIVNDFQKGDIAEGYSVSREKKESFPLTVTSAQKNPTAFYLCASSRSLQNNEQFFGPGTRLTVL.

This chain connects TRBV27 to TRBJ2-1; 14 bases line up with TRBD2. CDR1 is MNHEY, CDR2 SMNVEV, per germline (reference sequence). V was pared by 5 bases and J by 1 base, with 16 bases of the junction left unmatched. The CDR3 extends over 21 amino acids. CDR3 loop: CASSPRPPGLAGEGSYNEQFF. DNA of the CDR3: TGTGCCAGCAGTCCGCGCCCGCCGGGACTAGCGGGAGAGGGGTCCTACAATGAGCAGTTCTTC.

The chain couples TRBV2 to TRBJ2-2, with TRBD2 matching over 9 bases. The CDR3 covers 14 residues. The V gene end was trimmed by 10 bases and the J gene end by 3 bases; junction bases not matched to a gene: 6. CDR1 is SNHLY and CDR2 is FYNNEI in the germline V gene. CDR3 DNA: TGTGCCACTGGACTAGCGTCTTACACCGGGGAGCTGTTTTTT. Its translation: CATGLASYTGELFF.

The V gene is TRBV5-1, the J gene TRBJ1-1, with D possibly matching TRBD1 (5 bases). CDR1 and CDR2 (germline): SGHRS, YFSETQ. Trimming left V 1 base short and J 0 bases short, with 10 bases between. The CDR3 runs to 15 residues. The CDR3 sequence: CASSLTGMMNTEAFF. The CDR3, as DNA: TGCGCCAGCAGCTTGACAGGCATGATGAACACTGAAGCTTTCTTT.

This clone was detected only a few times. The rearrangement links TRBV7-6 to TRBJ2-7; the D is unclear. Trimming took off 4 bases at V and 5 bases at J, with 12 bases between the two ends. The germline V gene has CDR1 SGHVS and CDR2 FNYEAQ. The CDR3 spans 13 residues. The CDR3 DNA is TGTGCCAGCAGCTCCCGGTTATCGGACGAGCAGTACTTC. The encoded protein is CASSSRLSDEQYF. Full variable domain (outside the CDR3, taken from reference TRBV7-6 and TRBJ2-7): GAGVSQSPRYKVTKRGQDVALRCDPISGHVSLYWYRQALGQGPEFLTYFNYEAQQDKSGLPNDRFSAERPEGSISTLTIQRTEQRDSAMYRCASSSRLSDEQYFGPGTRLTVT.

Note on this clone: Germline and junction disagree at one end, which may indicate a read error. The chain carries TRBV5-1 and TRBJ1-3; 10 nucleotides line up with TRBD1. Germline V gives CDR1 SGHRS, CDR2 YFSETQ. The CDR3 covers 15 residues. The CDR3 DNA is TGCGCCAGCAGCTTGGGACAGGGGGCTGGAGACACCATATATTTT. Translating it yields CASSLGQGAGDTIYF.

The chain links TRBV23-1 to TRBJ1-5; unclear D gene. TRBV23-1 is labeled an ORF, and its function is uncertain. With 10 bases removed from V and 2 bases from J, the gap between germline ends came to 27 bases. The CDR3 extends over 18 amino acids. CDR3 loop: CATGEKDGAGICNQPQHF. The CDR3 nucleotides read TGCGCCACCGGGGAAAAGGACGGCGCGGGAATTTGCAATCAGCCCCAGCATTTT.

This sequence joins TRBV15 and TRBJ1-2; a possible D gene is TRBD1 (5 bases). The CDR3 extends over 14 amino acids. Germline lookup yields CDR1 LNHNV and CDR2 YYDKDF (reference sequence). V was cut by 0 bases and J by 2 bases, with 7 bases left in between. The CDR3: CATSRERGNYGYTF. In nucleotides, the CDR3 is TGTGCCACCAGCAGAGAAAGGGGAAACTATGGCTACACCTTC.

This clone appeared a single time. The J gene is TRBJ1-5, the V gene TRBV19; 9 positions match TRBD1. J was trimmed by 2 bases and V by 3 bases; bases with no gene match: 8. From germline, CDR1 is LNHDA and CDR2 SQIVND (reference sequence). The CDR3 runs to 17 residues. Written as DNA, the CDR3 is TGTGCCAGTAGTATTCGGACAGGGGCACGGGGCAATCAGCCCCAGCATTTT. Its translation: CASSIRTGARGNQPQHF. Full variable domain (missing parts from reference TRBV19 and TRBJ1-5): DGGITQSPKYLFRKEGQNVTLSCEQNLNHDAMYWYRQDPGQGLRLIYYSQIVNDFQKGDIAEGYSVSREKKESFPLTVTSAQKNPTAFYLCASSIRTGARGNQPQHFGDGTRLSIL.

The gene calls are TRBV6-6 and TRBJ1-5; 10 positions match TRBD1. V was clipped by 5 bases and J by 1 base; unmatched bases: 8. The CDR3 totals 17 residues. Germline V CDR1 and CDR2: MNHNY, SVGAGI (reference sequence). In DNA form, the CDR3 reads TGTGCCAGCAGTCACCCGGGACAGGGGACGAGCAATCAGCCCCAGCATTTT. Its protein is CASSHPGQGTSNQPQHF.

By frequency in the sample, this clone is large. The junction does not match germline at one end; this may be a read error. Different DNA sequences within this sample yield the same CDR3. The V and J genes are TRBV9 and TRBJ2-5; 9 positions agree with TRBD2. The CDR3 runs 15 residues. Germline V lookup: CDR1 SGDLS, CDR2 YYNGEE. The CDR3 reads CPPRGGGGPQETQYF. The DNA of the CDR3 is TGCCCCCCCCGCGGCGGGGGGGGGCCCCAAGAGACCCAGTACTTC.

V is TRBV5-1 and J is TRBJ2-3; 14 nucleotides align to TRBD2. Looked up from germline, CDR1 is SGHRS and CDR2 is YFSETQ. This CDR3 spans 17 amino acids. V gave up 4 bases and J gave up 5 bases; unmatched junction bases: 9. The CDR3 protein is CASSGGLAGVRGDTQYF. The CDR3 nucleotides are TGCGCCAGCAGCGGGGGACTAGCGGGAGTTAGAGGAGATACGCAGTATTTT.

The CDR3 nucleotides are TGTGCCAGCAGCTTGGGGGCCGGCAGGAACTATGGCTACACCTTC. This sequence encodes CASSLGAGRNYGYTF. The chain uses TRBV5-4 and TRBJ1-2; no clear D. Germline CDR1 SGHNT, CDR2 YYREEE (reference sequence). V shed 0 bases and J shed 2 bases, with 11 bases lying between them. The CDR3 loop spans 15 amino acids.

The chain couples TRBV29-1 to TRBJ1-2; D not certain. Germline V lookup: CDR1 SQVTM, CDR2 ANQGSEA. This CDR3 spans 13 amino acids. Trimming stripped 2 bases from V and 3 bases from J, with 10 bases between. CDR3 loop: CSVEHQRDYGYTF. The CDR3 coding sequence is TGCAGCGTTGAACATCAAAGAGACTATGGCTACACCTTC.

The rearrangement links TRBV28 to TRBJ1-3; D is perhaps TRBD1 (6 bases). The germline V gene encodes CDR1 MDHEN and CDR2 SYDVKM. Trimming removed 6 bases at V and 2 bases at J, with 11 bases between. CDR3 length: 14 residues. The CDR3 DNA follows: TGTGCCAGCAGGGCAACAGGGACTGGAAACACCATATATTTT. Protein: CASRATGTGNTIYF.

The CDR3 loop is CASSSPGQGSYEQYF. The CDR3 nucleotides are TGTGCCAGCAGTTCCCCGGGACAGGGCTCCTACGAGCAGTACTTC. This chain joins TRBV6-5 and TRBJ2-7, with TRBD1 matching over 9 bases. CDR1 and CDR2 (germline): MNHEY, SVGAGI. Trimming at V came to 4 bases and at J to 0 bases, leaving 4 bases not matched to a gene. The CDR3 is made up of 15 amino acids.

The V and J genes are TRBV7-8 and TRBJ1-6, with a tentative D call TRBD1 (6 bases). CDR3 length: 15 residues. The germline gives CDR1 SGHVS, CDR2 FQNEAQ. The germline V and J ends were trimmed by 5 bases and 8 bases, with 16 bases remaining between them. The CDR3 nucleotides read TGTGCCAGCAGCCCAGACGGACAGAGAGATTCACCCCTCCACTTT. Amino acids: CASSPDGQRDSPLHF.

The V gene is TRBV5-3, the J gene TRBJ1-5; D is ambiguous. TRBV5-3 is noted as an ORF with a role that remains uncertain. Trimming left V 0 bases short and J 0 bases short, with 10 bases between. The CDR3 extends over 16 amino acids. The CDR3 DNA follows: TGTGCCAGAAGCTTGGCAGACAAGATTAGCAATCAGCCCCAGCATTTT. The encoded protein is CARSLADKISNQPQHF.